This TCR beta chain was found in a study of blood T cell repertoires in COVID-19. Whole-study context: Samples came from the United States, Italy and Spain, spanning acute and convalescent COVID-19. Sample material is recorded as cDNA or gDNA derived from T cells, B-cell-depleted T cells, or PBMCs.

The V and J ends lost 3 bases and 0 bases respectively, with 6 bases between them. Germline loops: CDR1 LGHDT, CDR2 YNNKEL (reference sequence). The CDR3 is made up of 14 amino acids. As processed by the authors: Researchers report that nucleated cell counts were estimated from reference gene primer amplification. TCRdb keeps only in-frame clones here, not all; method: immunoSEQ multiplex PCR. V and J calls and clone size are as listed in that table; D and trimming were resolved from the DNA. The sample comprises around 270,000 clones, around nine tenths of which are singletons, and 8.5% to 10% rests with the top ten.

The chain links TRBV3-1 (or the pseudogene TRBV3-2) to TRBJ2-4; D gene unclear. The specimen was peripheral blood. This receptor was obtained from a man between 35 and 55 years old who had recovered from COVID-19. The CDR3: CASSHYLAKNIQYF. The CDR3 coding sequence is TGTGCCAGCAGCCATTACTTAGCCAAAAACATTCAGTACTTC.